This T cell receptor (beta chain) was sequenced during a study of shared clonotypes between healthy human individuals. CDR1 and CDR2 (germline): SGHNT, YYREEE (reference sequence). Trimming removed 3 bases at V and 0 bases at J, with 16 bases between. The CDR3 contains 16 residues. The healthy adult donors were HIV-negative and reported no recent acute infections or vaccinations. There were only Caucasian adults among the donors, and all lived in Nashville, Tennessee. Comments on this clone: Its antigen is as yet unknown.

Method: immunoSEQ multiplex PCR; TCRdb's copy keeps in-frame clones and lacks some. The repertoire holds 2 million to 2.5 million clones, with just under 95% as singletons. Findings and limits, study-wide: Some clonotypes were shared by all four sorted-subset donors, while others were not shared. The non-shared ones had lower generation probabilities than the shared ones.

The chain recombines TRBV5-4 with TRBJ2-7; D not resolved. The TCR comes from a man younger than 30 in good health. Some clones in this sample may be carry-over from other donors' samples. Material: naive CD4+ T cells from PBMCs. Stated subset: CD45RA+ positively selected. As DNA, the CDR3 is TGTGCCAGCAGCTCCCAGGCCACAGACCTCTCCTACGAGCAGTACTTC. Its translation is CASSSQATDLSYEQYF.